The next 8 T cell receptor beta chains were all read from a single sample in a study of blood T cells in healthy people across ages. Through a sample-barcoded 5' primer and a J-beta primer mix, a second PCR was run for about 6 to 11 cycles. TCRdb re-analysed the 5' RACE reads in MiXCR, keeping a single row per CDR3 protein. Of roughly 700,000 distinct CDR3 sequences listed, roughly 50% were seen once; the top ten hold under 35%. The sequenced material came from blood. These receptors were taken from a woman aged 60-75 years in good health.

Only one count was recorded for this clonotype. The chain has TRBV20-1 and TRBJ2-4, with D perhaps matching TRBD1 (7 bases). The DNA end is more similar to TRBJ2-7, so the J call may be wrong. Germline loops: CDR1 DFQATT, CDR2 SNEGSKA (reference sequence). CDR3 length: 13 amino acids. CDR3 sequence reads: CSAPTGRTYEQYF. In nucleotides, the CDR3 is TGCAGTGCACCGACAGGGAGGACCTACGAGCAGTACTTC.

The table lists this clonotype with a few counts. The V gene is TRBV7-2, the J gene TRBJ1-2; 7 bases align to TRBD1. This CDR3 is built from 16 residues. The V segment lost 1 base and the J segment 5 bases; nucleotides outside the gene matches: 10. The germline CDR1 and CDR2 sequences are SGHTA and FQGNSA. The CDR3 loop is CASSLVGGQAAYGYTF. In DNA form, the CDR3 reads TGTGCCAGCAGCTTAGTGGGCGGACAGGCAGCTTATGGCTACACCTTC.

The chain uses TRBV25-1 and TRBJ2-7; 9 nucleotides line up with TRBD2. Germline V gene data show CDR1 as MGHDK and CDR2 as SYGVNS. The trim removed 2 bases at V and 3 bases at J, leaving 8 bases unmatched. The CDR3 contains 16 residues. The CDR3 protein is CASSEQGGLANYEQYF. Here the CDR3 DNA reads TGTGCCAGCAGTGAACAGGGGGGACTAGCTAACTACGAGCAGTACTTC.

V usage is TRBV6-2 or TRBV6-3 and J usage is TRBJ2-7, with 9 bases fitting TRBD2. The CDR3 sequence is 15 residues long. CDR1 is MNHEY and CDR2 is SVGEGT in the germline V gene. V dropped 2 bases and J dropped 4; count of bases not matched to a gene: 6. CDR3 region: CASSYAGTSLYEQYF. CDR3 nucleotide sequence: TGTGCCAGCAGTTACGCCGGGACTAGCCTGTACGAGCAGTACTTC.

CDR3 residues: CSARNPGAGSYEQFF. The CDR3 coding sequence is TGCAGTGCTAGGAATCCAGGGGCTGGCTCCTATGAGCAGTTCTTC. V is TRBV20-1 and J is TRBJ2-1, with D possibly TRBD1 on 6 matching bases. Trimming removed 3 bases at V and 8 bases at J, with 20 bases between. The CDR3 covers 15 residues. Germline lookup yields CDR1 DFQATT and CDR2 SNEGSKA (reference sequence).

This clonotype showed up many times. The chain is built from TRBV28 and TRBJ2-1; D gene uncertain. Trimming pared 6 bases from V and 6 bases from J, leaving 9 bases between. From germline, CDR1 is MDHEN and CDR2 SYDVKM. This CDR3 region has 12 residues. The CDR3 DNA follows: TGTGCCAGCAGCTCTAGTATCAATGAGCAGTTCTTC. Translated, it gives CASSSSINEQFF.

This clonotype was detected only a few times. V is TRBV12-3 or TRBV12-4 and J is TRBJ2-4; weak D call: TRBD1 (5 bases). The V gene lost 6 bases and the J gene lost 1 base, with 13 bases spanning the gap. The CDR3 is 15 amino acids. For the CDR3, the DNA is TGTGCCAGCAGACCAGGTGGGGCGGCCAAAAACATTCAGTACTTC. The encoded protein is CASRPGGAAKNIQYF.

The J gene is TRBJ2-7, the V gene TRBV5-1; maybe TRBD1 (6 bases). Germline V gene sequence: CDR1 SGHRS, CDR2 YFSETQ. Trimming shortened V by 4 bases and J by 0 bases, and 14 bases separated the two germline ends. The CDR3 sequence is 15 residues long. The CDR3 region has the DNA TGCGCCAGCAGCCACGAGACAGGACTCTCCTACGAGCAGTACTTC. It translates to CASSHETGLSYEQYF.